This T cell receptor (beta chain) was found in a study of blood T cell repertoires in COVID-19. Study context: Donors in the United States, Italy and Spain gave samples during acute or convalescent COVID-19. Sample material is recorded as cDNA or gDNA derived from T cells, B-cell-depleted T cells, or PBMCs.

Under the authors' procedure: Estimated nucleated cell counts came from reference gene primer amplification. The protocol was immunoSEQ multiplex PCR, while the TCRdb copy is restricted to in-frame clones and leaves out a portion. Clone size and V and J calls were adopted from that table, with D and trimming inferred from the DNA. The sample has some 300,000 clones; around 90% are singletons. With 6 bases clipped from V and 0 bases from J, the junction kept 7 bases outside the gene matches. This CDR3 comprises 15 residues. CDR1 and CDR2 (germline): MNHEY, SVGAGI. V is TRBV6-5 and J is TRBJ1-2, with 7 bases identical to TRBD1. Material: peripheral blood. The TCR comes from a man between 18 and 29 years old with active or convalescent COVID-19. The CDR3 protein is CASSYGQATNYGYTF. For the CDR3, the DNA is TGTGCCAGCAGCTACGGACAGGCAACTAACTATGGCTACACCTTC.